This T cell receptor (beta chain) was sequenced during a study of T cell responses to AZD1222 COVID-19 vaccine. The protocol was immunoSEQ multiplex PCR, while the TCRdb copy is restricted to in-frame clones and leaves out a portion. The sample holds about 55,000 clones, 70% to 90% seen once. The CDR3 consists of 13 residues. V was cut by 3 bases and J by 2 bases, with 10 bases left in between. Germline V gene data show CDR1 as GTSNPN and CDR2 as SVGIG (reference sequence). This sample comprised peripheral blood, obtained on day 0 of AZD1222 vaccination. The sequence was collected from an adult in good health. The chain has TRBV30 and TRBJ1-1; D is perhaps TRBD1 (5 bases). The CDR3 sequence: CAWRGGYNTEAFF. CDR3 nucleotide sequence: TGTGCCTGGAGGGGGGGTTATAACACTGAAGCTTTCTTT.